These T cell receptor beta chains were read from a single sample in a study of Tregs in tolerant kidney transplant recipients. Assay used: immunoSEQ multiplex PCR; TCRdb lists only in-frame clones, some missing. Altogether around 230,000 clones are present, approximately 83% being singletons, with the ten largest covering around 0.68%. Sequencing was performed on CD4+ T cells from blood. Receptors were obtained from a human donor in good health. The CDR3 runs from the conserved cysteine through the conserved F or W. A D gene is named only where the DNA matches it firmly. Where a row states a size, it is once, few, many or the class of an expanded clone; other rows omit it.

d_call | j_call | clone_size | v_call | cdr3_length | cdr3_nt | cdr3_aa
NA | TRBJ2-5 | NA | TRBV7-6 | 15 | TGTGCCAGCAGCCGTGACCGGACCAGGGCAGAGACCCAGTACTTC | CASSRDRTRAETQYF
NA | TRBJ2-3 | NA | TRBV7-6 | 15 | TGTGCCAGCAGCCGGGTAACAGGGAGCACAGATACGCAGTATTTT | CASSRVTGSTDTQYF
NA | TRBJ2-2 | NA | TRBV5-4 | 15 | TGTGCCAGCAGCTCACAGGTCAGGGGCACCGGGGAGCTGTTTTTT | CASSSQVRGTGELFF
TRBD1 | TRBJ1-2 | NA | TRBV5-1 | 13 | TGCGCCAGCAGCCGGGACAGGGATTATGGCTACACCTTC | CASSRDRDYGYTF
NA | TRBJ2-5 | NA | TRBV5-1 | 12 | TGCGCCAGCAGTGAGTTCGGGGAGACCCAGTACTTC | CASSEFGETQYF
NA | TRBJ2-7 | NA | TRBV6-1 | 12 | TGTGCCAGCGTCTCCAGCTCCTACGAGCAGTACTTC | CASVSSSYEQYF
NA | TRBJ2-2 | NA | TRBV6-5 | 14 | TGTGCCAGCAGTTACTCGAGTCGAGAAGGGGAGCTGTTTTTT | CASSYSSREGELFF
NA | TRBJ2-7 | NA | TRBV5-1 | 16 | TGCGCCAGCAGCTTGAGGGGTACTCCCTCATCCTACGAGCAGTACTTC | CASSLRGTPSSYEQYF
NA | TRBJ2-3 | NA | TRBV9 | 14 | TGTGCCAGCAGGGGACCAGTTGTCACAGATACGCAGTATTTT | CASRGPVVTDTQYF
NA | TRBJ2-3 | few | TRBV5-1 | 17 | TGCGCCAGCAGCTTGATTGCGAGTGGGTCTAGCACAGATACGCAGTATTTT | CASSLIASGSSTDTQYF
TRBD1 | TRBJ1-4 | NA | TRBV19 | 16 | TGTGCCAGTAGTATCGACGGGGGACAGCTAAATGAAAAACTGTTTTTT | CASSIDGGQLNEKLFF
TRBD1 | TRBJ2-2 | NA | TRBV18 | 16 | TGTGCCAGCTCACCACCGGGACAGGGGGGCACCGGGGAGCTGTTTTTT | CASSPPGQGGTGELFF
NA | TRBJ2-5 | NA | TRBV5-1 | 17 | TGCGCCAGCAGCTTCTATTTGACACCAGGTTCGGAAGAGACCCAGTACTTC | CASSFYLTPGSEETQYF
TRBD1 | TRBJ2-5 | NA | TRBV5-8 | 15 | TGTGCCAGCAGCCTGACAGGGAGACAAGAAGAGACCCAGTACTTC | CASSLTGRQEETQYF
NA | TRBJ2-7 | NA | TRBV6-1 | 15 | TGTGCCAGCAGTCCGACAGGTTCCCTGAACTACGAGCAGTACTTC | CASSPTGSLNYEQYF
NA | TRBJ1-1 | NA | TRBV2 | 13 | TGTGCCAGCAGAAACAGTTTAAACACTGAAGCTTTCTTT | CASRNSLNTEAFF
NA | TRBJ2-1 | NA | TRBV7-2 | 13 | TGTGCCAGCAGCTTAGTAACTACCCGAAGATGGTTCTTC | CASSLVTTRRWFF
TRBD2 | TRBJ2-5 | NA | TRBV9 | 19 | TGTGCCAGCAGCCCAGGAGGGGGGTACCTAGCGGGAGGGAGGGAGACCCAGTACTTC | CASSPGGGYLAGGRETQYF
NA | TRBJ1-4 | NA | TRBV30 | 15 | TGTGCCTGGAGTGCCCGGACAGCAACTAATGAAAAACTGTTTTTT | CAWSARTATNEKLFF
NA | TRBJ1-3 | NA | TRBV18 | 17 | TGTGCCAGCTCACCTAATTGGGACTCTGTGGGCGGAAACACCATATATTTT | CASSPNWDSVGGNTIYF
NA | TRBJ2-7 | once | TRBV21-1 | 14 | TGTGCCAGCAGCAAAGCCACAGGGGGCGCCGAGCAGTACTTC | CASSKATGGAEQYF
NA | TRBJ2-3 | NA | TRBV18 | 16 | TGTGCCAGCTCACCTTCCGGGGCAAGGAGCACAGATACGCAGTATTTT | CASSPSGARSTDTQYF
NA | TRBJ1-3 | NA | TRBV5-1 | 17 | TGCGCCAGCAGCGCGGCCGGACAGTGGAGCTCTGGAAACACCATATATTTT | CASSAAGQWSSGNTIYF
TRBD2 | TRBJ2-4 | NA | TRBV30 | 15 | TGTGCCCTGGGACTAGCGGGAGGGGCAAAAAACATTCAGTACTTC | CALGLAGGAKNIQYF
TRBD1 | TRBJ2-5 | NA | TRBV18 | 13 | TGTGCCAGCTCACCGGGGACAGGAGAGACCCAGTACTTC | CASSPGTGETQYF
NA | TRBJ1-1 | NA | TRBV19 | 14 | TGTGCCAGTAGTATAGATCCGAGGGCAGGTGAAGCTTTCTTT | CASSIDPRAGEAFF
NA | TRBJ1-1 | NA | TRBV14 | 14 | TGTGCCAGCAGCCAAGGGTGGGGTCGCACTGAAGCTTTCTTT | CASSQGWGRTEAFF
TRBD2 | TRBJ2-7 | NA | TRBV9 | 16 | TGTGCCAGCAGCGTAGGGCTAGCGGGAGGGCTGGACGAGCAGTACTTC | CASSVGLAGGLDEQYF
NA | TRBJ1-4 | once | TRBV2 | 14 | TGTGCCAGCAAGGAGGGTCAGGGCGATGAAAAACTGTTTTTT | CASKEGQGDEKLFF
TRBD2 | TRBJ2-5 | NA | TRBV18 | 15 | TGTGCCAGCTCCCCGACGGCTAGCGGGAAGGAGACCCAGTACTTC | CASSPTASGKETQYF
NA | TRBJ1-5 | NA | TRBV13 | 14 | TGTGCCAGCAGCCGGGGCCTCGGTGATCAGCCCCAGCATTTT | CASSRGLGDQPQHF
NA | TRBJ1-2 | NA | TRBV5-1 | 13 | TGCGCCAGCAGCTTGGATCGGCCGCGTGGCTACACCTTC | CASSLDRPRGYTF
TRBD2 | TRBJ2-7 | NA | TRBV19 | 14 | TGTGCCAGTAGTATCAGCGGGGGGGACTACGAGCAGTACTTC | CASSISGGDYEQYF
NA | TRBJ1-4 | NA | TRBV10-1 | 15 | TGCGCCACCCAGCCAGGGCAGGCAGGAGAGGAAAAACTGTTTTTT | CATQPGQAGEEKLFF
NA | TRBJ2-3 | NA | TRBV5-5 | 15 | TGTGCCAGCAGCTTGGACAGGGTTAGCACAGATACGCAGTATTTT | CASSLDRVSTDTQYF
TRBD1 | TRBJ1-1 | NA | TRBV29-1 | 11 | TGCAGCGTCCGCGACAGGGTTGAAGCTTTCTTT | CSVRDRVEAFF
NA | TRBJ2-7 | NA | TRBV19 | 16 | TGTGCCAGCTCAGATACAGGGGCAGCGGGACCCTACGAGCAGTACTTC | CASSDTGAAGPYEQYF
NA | TRBJ2-1 | NA | TRBV18 | 13 | TGTGCCAGCTCACCCCTGGAAGGCAATGAGCAGTTCTTC | CASSPLEGNEQFF
NA | TRBJ2-7 | NA | TRBV20-1 | 11 | TGCAGTGCTATCAAAGTCTACGAGCAGTACTTC | CSAIKVYEQYF